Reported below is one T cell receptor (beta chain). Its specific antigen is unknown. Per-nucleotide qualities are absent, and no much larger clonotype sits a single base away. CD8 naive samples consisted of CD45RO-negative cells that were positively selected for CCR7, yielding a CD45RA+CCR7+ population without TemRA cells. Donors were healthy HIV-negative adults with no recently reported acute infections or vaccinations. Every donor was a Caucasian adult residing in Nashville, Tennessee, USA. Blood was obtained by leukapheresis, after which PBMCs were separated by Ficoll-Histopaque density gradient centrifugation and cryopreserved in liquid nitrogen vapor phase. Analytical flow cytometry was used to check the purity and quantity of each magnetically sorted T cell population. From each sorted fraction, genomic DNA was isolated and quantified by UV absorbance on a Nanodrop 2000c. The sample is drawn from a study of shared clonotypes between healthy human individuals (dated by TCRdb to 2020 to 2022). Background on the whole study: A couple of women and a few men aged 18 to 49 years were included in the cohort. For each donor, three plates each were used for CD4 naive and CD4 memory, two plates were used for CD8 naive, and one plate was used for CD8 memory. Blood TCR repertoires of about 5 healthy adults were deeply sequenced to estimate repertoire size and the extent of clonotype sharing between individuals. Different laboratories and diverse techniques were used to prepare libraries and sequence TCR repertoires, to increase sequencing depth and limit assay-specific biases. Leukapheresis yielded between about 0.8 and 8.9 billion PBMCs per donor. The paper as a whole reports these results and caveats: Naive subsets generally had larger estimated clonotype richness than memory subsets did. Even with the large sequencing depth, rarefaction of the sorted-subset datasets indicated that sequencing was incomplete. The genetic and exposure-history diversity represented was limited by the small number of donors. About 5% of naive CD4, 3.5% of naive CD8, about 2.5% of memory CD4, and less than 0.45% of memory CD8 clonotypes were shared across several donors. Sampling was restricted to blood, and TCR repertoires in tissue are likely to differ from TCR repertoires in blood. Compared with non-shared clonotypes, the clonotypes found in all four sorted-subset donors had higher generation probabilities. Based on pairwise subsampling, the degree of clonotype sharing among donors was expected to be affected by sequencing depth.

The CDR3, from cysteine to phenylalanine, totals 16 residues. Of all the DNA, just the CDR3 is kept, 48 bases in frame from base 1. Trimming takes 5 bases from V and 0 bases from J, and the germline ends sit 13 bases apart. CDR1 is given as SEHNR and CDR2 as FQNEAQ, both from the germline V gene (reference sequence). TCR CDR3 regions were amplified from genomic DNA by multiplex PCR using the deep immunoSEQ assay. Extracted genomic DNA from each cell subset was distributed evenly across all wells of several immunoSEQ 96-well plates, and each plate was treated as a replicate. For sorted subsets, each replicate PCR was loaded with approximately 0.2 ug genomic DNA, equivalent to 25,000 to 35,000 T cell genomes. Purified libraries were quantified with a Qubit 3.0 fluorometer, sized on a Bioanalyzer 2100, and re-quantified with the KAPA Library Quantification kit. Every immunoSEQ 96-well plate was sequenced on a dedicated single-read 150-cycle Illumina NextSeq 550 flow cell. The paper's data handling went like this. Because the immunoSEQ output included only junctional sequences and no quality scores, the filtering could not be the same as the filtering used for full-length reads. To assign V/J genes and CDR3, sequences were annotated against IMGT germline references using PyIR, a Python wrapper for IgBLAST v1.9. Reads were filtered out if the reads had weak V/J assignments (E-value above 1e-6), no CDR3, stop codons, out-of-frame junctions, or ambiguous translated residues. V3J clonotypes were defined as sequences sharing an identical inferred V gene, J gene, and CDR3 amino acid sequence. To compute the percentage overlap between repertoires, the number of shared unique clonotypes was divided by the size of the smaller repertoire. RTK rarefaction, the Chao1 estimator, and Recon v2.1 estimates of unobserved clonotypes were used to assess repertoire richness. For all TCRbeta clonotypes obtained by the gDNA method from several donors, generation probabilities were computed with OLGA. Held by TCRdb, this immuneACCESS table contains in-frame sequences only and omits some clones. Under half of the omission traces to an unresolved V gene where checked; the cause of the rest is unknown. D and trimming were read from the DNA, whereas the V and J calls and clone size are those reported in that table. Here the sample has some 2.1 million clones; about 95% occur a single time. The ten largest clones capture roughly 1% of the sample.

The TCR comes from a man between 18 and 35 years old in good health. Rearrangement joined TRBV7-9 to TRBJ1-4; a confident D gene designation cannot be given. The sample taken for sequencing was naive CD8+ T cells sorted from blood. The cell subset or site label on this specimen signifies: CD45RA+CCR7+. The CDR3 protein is CASSTNRLTTNEKLFF. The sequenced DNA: TGTGCCAGCAGCACCAATCGCCTAACAACTAATGAAAAACTGTTTTTT.